Following are 21 T cell receptor beta chains from one sample sequenced in a study of CD8 T cells in Susac syndrome (dated by TCRdb to between 2018 and 2020). Library preparation was by the immunoSEQ multiplex PCR assay. RNA was extracted using the RNeasy kit, and about 0.45 to 1 microgram was reverse transcribed with random hexamers. TCRdb reran the public reads through fastp at Q25 and MiXCR, keeping productive beta chains. Entries are consolidated by CDR3 protein sequence, retaining the most common genes and DNA. Within this sample are more than 150,000 distinct CDR3 sequences, with over 90% of them counted one time only. Approximately 0.16% of the sample is held by the ten biggest clonotypes. The specimen was CD8+ T cells from PBMCs. The source of these receptors is a human donor with Susac syndrome.

Notes on this clonotype: A junction end diverges from the germline sequence, so it may reflect a read error. The chain combines TRBV24-1 with TRBJ1-1, with 9 bases aligning to TRBD1. Germline V gives CDR1 KGHDR, CDR2 SFDVKD. The CDR3 loop spans 17 amino acids. The DNA of the CDR3 is TGTGCCACCAGTGACCACGGGACAGGGAGAGTGAACACTAAAGCTTTCTTT. Amino acids: CATSDHGTGRVNTKAFF.

This rearrangement joins TRBV20-1 to TRBJ2-7, with D perhaps being TRBD1 or TRBD2 (6 bases each). CDR3 length: 13 amino acids. Germline assignment: CDR1 DFQATT and CDR2 SNEGSKA (reference sequence). Trimming removed 3 bases at V and 2 bases at J, with 11 bases between. The CDR3 sequence: CSASRGLPYEQYF. The CDR3 DNA reads as TGCAGTGCTAGCAGGGGACTCCCCTACGAGCAGTACTTC.

The chain couples TRBV5-4 to TRBJ2-3, with 7 nucleotides matching TRBD1. Germline trimming cut 2 bases from V and 0 bases from J; bases unmatched to any gene: 3. CDR3 length equals 15 residues. Germline V gene lookup returns CDR1 SGHNT and CDR2 YYREEE (reference sequence). CDR3 amino acids: CASSFVTGSTDTQYF. The CDR3 nucleotides are TGTGCCAGCAGCTTCGTGACAGGGAGCACAGATACGCAGTATTTT.

As DNA, the CDR3 is TGCAGTGCTAGATTACCGCTCGGGGGGCTCAGCACAGATACGCAGTATTTT. This sequence encodes CSARLPLGGLSTDTQYF. The J gene is TRBJ2-3, the V gene TRBV20-1; TRBD2 is a possible D gene (7 bases). Trimming removed 2 bases from V and 0 bases from J, with 18 bases in between. CDR3 length: 17 amino acids. Per the germline V gene, CDR1 is DFQATT and CDR2 is SNEGSKA (reference sequence).

The chain joins TRBV3-1 to TRBJ2-2; D may correspond to TRBD1 or TRBD2 (5 bases each). Germline assignment: CDR1 LGHDT and CDR2 YNNKEL (reference sequence). Trimming removed 4 bases at V and 4 bases at J, with 16 bases between. The CDR3 contains 16 residues. CDR3 region: CASSPHQGEGTGELFF. CDR3 sequence (DNA): TGTGCCAGCAGCCCCCATCAGGGTGAGGGCACCGGGGAGCTGTTTTTT.

The J gene is TRBJ2-1, the V gene TRBV5-6, with 9 bases fitting TRBD1. The CDR3 runs 15 residues. With V trimmed by 0 bases and J by 10 bases, 8 bases remained unmatched. Germline V gene lookup returns CDR1 SGHDT and CDR2 YYEEEE. The CDR3 loop reads CASSLENRGPEEQFF. CDR3 sequence (DNA): TGTGCCAGCAGCTTGGAGAACAGGGGGCCCGAGGAGCAGTTCTTC.

In its sample, this clonotype was seen once. The V and J genes are TRBV9 and TRBJ2-2; the D is unclear. CDR1 is SGDLS, CDR2 YYNGEE, per germline. The V end lost 5 bases, the J end lost 6 bases, and 8 bases lay between the germline ends. The CDR3 spans 12 residues. DNA of the CDR3: TGTGCCAGCAGGGGTGCACCCGGGGAGCTGTTTTTT. Protein sequence: CASRGAPGELFF.

J is TRBJ1-1 and V is TRBV30; the D is unclear. There are 13 residues in the CDR3. Trimming pared 1 base from V and 1 base from J, leaving 7 bases between. Germline CDR1 reads GTSNPN; CDR2 reads SVGIG (reference sequence). Here the CDR3 DNA reads TGTGCCTGGAGTGCGGACGGGAACACTGAAGCTTTCTTT. Translation: CAWSADGNTEAFF.

In its sample, this clonotype was seen once. The V call is TRBV20-1, the J call TRBJ2-2, with 9 bases that match TRBD1. There are 16 residues in the CDR3. With V trimmed by 0 bases and J by 5 bases, 7 bases remained unmatched. In germline, CDR1 is DFQATT, CDR2 SNEGSKA (reference sequence). As DNA, the CDR3 is TGCAGTGCTAGAGATCCAGACAGGGGGGGGACCGGGGAGCTGTTTTTT. This codes for CSARDPDRGGTGELFF.

The gene calls are TRBV3-1 and TRBJ1-2, with D possibly TRBD1 on 6 matching bases. Germline V lookup: CDR1 LGHDT, CDR2 YNNKEL (reference sequence). Between the trimmed V and J ends, which lost 1 base and 5 bases, there was a span of 17 bases. The CDR3 has 16 residues. CDR3 nucleotides: TGTGCCAGCAGCCAAGCGGCGGCAGGGGCATCGTATGGCTACACCTTC. This translates into CASSQAAAGASYGYTF.

The rearrangement links TRBV20-1 to TRBJ2-2; D is perhaps TRBD2 (5 bases). V lost 7 bases, J lost 4 bases, and 13 bases lay in between. This CDR3 contains 13 residues. Looked up from germline, CDR1 is DFQATT and CDR2 is SNEGSKA (reference sequence). The CDR3 DNA follows: TGCAGTGTGGGCGCGGGCTTCACCGGGGAGCTGTTTTTT. This encodes CSVGAGFTGELFF.

The chain combines TRBV30 with TRBJ1-1, with 7 bases matching TRBD1. J gave up 5 bases and V 2 bases, and 11 bases lay outside the gene matches. The CDR3 runs to 15 residues. Germline V gene lookup returns CDR1 GTSNPN and CDR2 SVGIG (reference sequence). The CDR3 spells CAWSIPTGTVTEAFF. As DNA, the CDR3 is TGTGCCTGGAGTATACCGACAGGGACGGTTACTGAAGCTTTCTTT.

The V gene is TRBV28, the J gene TRBJ1-4; D is uncertain. The CDR3 is 13 residues long. V was clipped by 7 bases and J by 7 bases, with 13 bases between them. Germline CDR1 MDHEN, CDR2 SYDVKM. CDR3 sequence: CASTRGLSEKLFF. DNA of the CDR3: TGTGCCAGCACCCGGGGTCTTTCTGAAAAACTGTTTTTT.

The count of this clonotype is one. V and J are TRBV20-1 and TRBJ2-1; 8 bases fit TRBD2. The CDR3 covers 17 residues. CDR1 is DFQATT and CDR2 is SNEGSKA in the germline V gene (reference sequence). The V gene end was trimmed by 6 bases and the J gene end by 0 bases; junction bases not matched to a gene: 13. This CDR3 is CSAKPSFSGNSYNEQFF. For the CDR3, the DNA is TGCAGTGCCAAACCCTCTTTTAGCGGGAACTCCTACAATGAGCAGTTCTTC.

The V gene is TRBV5-1, the J gene TRBJ2-1; 12 positions match TRBD2. The CDR3 is 15 amino acids. CDR1 is SGHRS and CDR2 is YFSETQ in the germline V gene. J was trimmed by 7 bases and V by 4 bases; bases with no gene match: 6. The CDR3 DNA reads TGCGCCAGCAGCCCGACTAGCGGGAGATTGAATGAGCAGTTCTTC. This gives the protein CASSPTSGRLNEQFF. The full variable domain, completed using reference TRBV5-1 and TRBJ2-1, is KAGVTQTPRYLIKTRGQQVTLSCSPISGHRSVSWYQQTPGQGLQFLFEYFSETQRNKGNFPGRFSGRQFSNSRSEMNVSTLELGDSALYLCASSPTSGRLNEQFFGPGTRLTVL.

With respect to this clonotype: One end of the junction is discordant with germline, which a read error may explain. CDR3 coding DNA: TGTGCCAGCAGTATAGCCTCTCATTCCTACGAGCAGTACTTC. Encoded protein: CASSIASHSYEQYF. The chain employs TRBV12-3 or TRBV12-4 and TRBJ2-7; D is ambiguous. The CDR3 extends over 14 amino acids.

The chain recombines TRBV18 with TRBJ1-1; TRBD1 might be the D (6 bases). This CDR3 comprises 15 residues. CDR1 and CDR2 (germline): KGHSH, LQKENI. Trimming took off 5 bases at V and 6 bases at J, with 19 bases between the two ends. The CDR3, as DNA: TGTGCCAGCTCAAGAGCGTCAGGGGTCACGGCTGAAGCTTTCTTT. Amino acids: CASSRASGVTAEAFF.

This clonotype appeared a single time. The J gene is TRBJ1-4, the V gene TRBV9; D not resolved. Deletions cut 4 bases from V and 7 bases from J, with 8 bases between. Germline V lookup: CDR1 SGDLS, CDR2 YYNGEE. CDR3 length: 12 amino acids. CDR3 bases: TGTGCCAGCAGCTCCCCGGGTGAAAAACTGTTTTTT. Its translation is CASSSPGEKLFF. Combining the CDR3 with reference TRBV9 and TRBJ1-4 gives the whole variable domain DSGVTQTPKHLITATGQRVTLRCSPRSGDLSVYWYQQSLDQGLQFLIQYYNGEERAKGNILERFSAQQFPDLHSELNLSSLELGDSALYFCASSSPGEKLFFGSGTQLSVL.

The CDR3 nucleotides are TGTGCCAGCAGCGTAGGACGCGATCGGGGGGAGACCCAGTACTTC. As protein: CASSVGRDRGETQYF. This rearrangement joins TRBV9 to TRBJ2-5, with D maybe TRBD2 (6 bases). Trimming took off 0 bases at V and 5 bases at J, with 14 bases between the two ends. The CDR3 spans 15 residues. Looked up from germline, CDR1 is SGDLS and CDR2 is YYNGEE. The entire variable domain, with the rest obtained from reference TRBV9 and TRBJ2-5, is as follows: DSGVTQTPKHLITATGQRVTLRCSPRSGDLSVYWYQQSLDQGLQFLIQYYNGEERAKGNILERFSAQQFPDLHSELNLSSLELGDSALYFCASSVGRDRGETQYFGPGTRLLVL.

This chain uses TRBV11-3 with TRBJ2-7, with D hard to call. The germline V gene encodes CDR1 SGHNT and CDR2 YENEEA. V lost 8 bases and J 1 base, leaving 15 bases between the germline ends. The CDR3 extends over 14 amino acids. The DNA of the CDR3 is TGTGCCAGCGGGCCGTGGAACCATTCCTACGAGCAGTACTTC. This sequence encodes CASGPWNHSYEQYF.

V and J are TRBV14 and TRBJ2-5, with 9 bases matching TRBD2. Looked up from germline, CDR1 is SGHDN and CDR2 is FVKESK. V lost 4 bases and J lost 1; bases outside the gene matches: 4. This CDR3 is 15 amino acids long. The CDR3 sequence is CASSPLAGAQETQYF. CDR3 DNA: TGTGCCAGCAGCCCGTTAGCGGGAGCCCAAGAGACCCAGTACTTC.